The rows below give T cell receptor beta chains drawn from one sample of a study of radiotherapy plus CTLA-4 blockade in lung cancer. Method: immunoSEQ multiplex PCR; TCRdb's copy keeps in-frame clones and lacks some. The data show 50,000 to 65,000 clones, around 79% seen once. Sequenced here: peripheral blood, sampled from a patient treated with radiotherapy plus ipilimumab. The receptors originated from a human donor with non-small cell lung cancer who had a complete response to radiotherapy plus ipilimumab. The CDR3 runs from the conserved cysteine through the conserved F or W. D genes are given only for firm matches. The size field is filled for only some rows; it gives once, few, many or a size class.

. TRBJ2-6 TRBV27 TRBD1 TGTGCCAGCAGTCGGACAGGGTCCGGGGCCAACGTCCTGACTTTC CASSRTGSGANVLTF
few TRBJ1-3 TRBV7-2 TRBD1 TGTGCCAGCAGAAATAAGGGACAGGGAGTGAACACCATATATTTT CASRNKGQGVNTIYF
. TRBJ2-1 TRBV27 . TGTGCCAGCAGTCTAAACACAGGGTTTGAGCAGTTCTTC CASSLNTGFEQFF
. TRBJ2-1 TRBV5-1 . TGCGCCAGCACCACGACCCCGGGCTCCTACAATGAGCAGTTCTTC CASTTTPGSYNEQFF
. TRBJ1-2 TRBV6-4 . TGTGCCAGCAGTGACCTATATGGCTACACCTTC CASSDLYGYTF
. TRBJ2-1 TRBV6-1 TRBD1 TGTGCCAGCAGCCCGGGACAGCAAGGCAACAATGAGCAGTTCTTC CASSPGQQGNNEQFF
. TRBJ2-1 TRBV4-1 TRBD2 TGCGCCAGCAGCTTCTCCGGGACTAGCGGGAACCTTTACAATGAGCAGTTCTTC CASSFSGTSGNLYNEQFF
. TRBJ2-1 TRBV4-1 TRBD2 TGCGCCAGCAGCCACCGGACTAGCGGGAGGGCTATAAATGAGCAGTTCTTC CASSHRTSGRAINEQFF
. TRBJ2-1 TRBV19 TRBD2 TGTGCCAGTAATCCGGGACTAGCAGGCGACAATGAGCAGTTCTTC CASNPGLAGDNEQFF
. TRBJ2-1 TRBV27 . TGTGCCAGCAACCGTTGGGGCACGCTCTCCTACAATGAGCAGTTCTTC CASNRWGTLSYNEQFF
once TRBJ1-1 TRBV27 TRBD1 TGTGCCAGCAGTTTAAATCATGGACAGGGGAACACTGAAGCTTTCTTT CASSLNHGQGNTEAFF
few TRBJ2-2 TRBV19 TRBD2 TGTGCCAGTAGCCCTCTAGCGGGAGGGCCTGGCGGGGAGCTGTTTTTT CASSPLAGGPGGELFF
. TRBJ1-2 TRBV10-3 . TGTGCCATCAGTGATCGGAAGCTAGCTAACTATGGCTACACCTTC CAISDRKLANYGYTF
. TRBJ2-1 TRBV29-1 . TGCAGCGTCGGGAACAATGAGCAGTTCTTC CSVGNNEQFF
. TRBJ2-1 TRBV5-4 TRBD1 TGTGCCAGCAGCTTGGAAGCCGGGACAGGGACCTACAATGAGCAGTTCTTC CASSLEAGTGTYNEQFF
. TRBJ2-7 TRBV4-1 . TGCGCCAGCAGCCCCCTCGGGACAGCGGGCAACTACGAGCAGTACTTC CASSPLGTAGNYEQYF
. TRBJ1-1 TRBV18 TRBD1 TGTGCCAGCTCAAGGGACAGGGGTTGGGGTACCACTGAAGCTTTCTTT CASSRDRGWGTTEAFF
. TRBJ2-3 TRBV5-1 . TGCGCCAGCCACCCCGGGGGCACAGATACGCAGTATTTT CASHPGGTDTQYF
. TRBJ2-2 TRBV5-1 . TGCGCCAGCAGCTTCACAACAGGGAGCACCGGGGAGCTGTTTTTT CASSFTTGSTGELFF
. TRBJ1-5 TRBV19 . TGTGCCAGTAGGACGGCCGGACAGAATAGCAATCAGCCCCAGCATTTT CASRTAGQNSNQPQHF
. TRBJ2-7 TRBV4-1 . TGCGCCAGCAGCCAAGTCGAAACAGTGAGCTCCTACGAGCAGTACTTC CASSQVETVSSYEQYF
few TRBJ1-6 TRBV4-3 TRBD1 TGCGCCAGCAGCCAAGCTCTACAGGGGGCGTCTAGTTCACCCCTCCACTTT CASSQALQGASSSPLHF
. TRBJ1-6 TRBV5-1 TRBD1 TGCGCCAGCAGCGTCGACAGGGCGTATAATTCACCCCTCCACTTT CASSVDRAYNSPLHF
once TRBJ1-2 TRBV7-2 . TGTGCCAGCAGCCTTCGGAACTATGGCTACACCTTC CASSLRNYGYTF
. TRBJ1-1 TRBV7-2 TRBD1 TGTGCCAGCAGCTTTCGGACAGGGACGAACACTGAAGCTTTCTTT CASSFRTGTNTEAFF
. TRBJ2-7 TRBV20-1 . TGCAGTGCTAGAATCCTCTACGAGCAGTACTTC CSARILYEQYF
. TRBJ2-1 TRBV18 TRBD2 TGTGCCAGCTCACCGGGGACTAGCGGGGGCAGAAATGAGCAGTTCTTC CASSPGTSGGRNEQFF
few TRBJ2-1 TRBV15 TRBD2 TGTGCCACCAGCTCGCGGACTAGCGGGACCAATGAGCAGTTCTTC CATSSRTSGTNEQFF
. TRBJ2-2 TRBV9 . TGTGCCAGCAGCCCCAGGGTAACCGGGGAGCTGTTTTTT CASSPRVTGELFF
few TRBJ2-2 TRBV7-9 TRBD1 TGTGCCAGCAGCCCCGGACAGGATTACACCGGGGAGCTGTTTTTT CASSPGQDYTGELFF
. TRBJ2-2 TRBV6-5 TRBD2 TGTGCCAGCAGTTACTCACCTAGCGGGACCGGGGAGCTGTTTTTT CASSYSPSGTGELFF
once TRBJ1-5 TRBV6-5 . TGTGCCAGCAGCCCGGGTTTGGTTCGAAATCAGCCCCAGCATTTT CASSPGLVRNQPQHF
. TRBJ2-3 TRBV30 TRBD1 TGTGCCTGCCCCGGGACAGGGCGCGGGAGCGCGACAGATACGCAGTATTTT CACPGTGRGSATDTQYF
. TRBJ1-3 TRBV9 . TGTGCCAGCAGCACCCCCTCGGCAGGGTCTGGAAACACCATATATTTT CASSTPSAGSGNTIYF
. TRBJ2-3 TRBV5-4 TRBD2 TGTGCCAGCAGTAGGGCGGGGGGTACTACCACAGATACGCAGTATTTT CASSRAGGTTTDTQYF
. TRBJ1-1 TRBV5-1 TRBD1 TGCGCCAGCAGCGTCGGGACAGGGCCCAGCGCTGAAGCTTTCTTT CASSVGTGPSAEAFF
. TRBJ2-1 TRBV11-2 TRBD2 TGTGCCAGCACCACAACTAGCGGGAGTCGATACAATGAGCAGTTCTTC CASTTTSGSRYNEQFF
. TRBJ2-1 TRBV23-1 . TGCGCCAGCAGTCAATCCGCGGGACGACCCCCCTACAATGAGCAGTTCTTC CASSQSAGRPPYNEQFF
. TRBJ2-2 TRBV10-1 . TGCGCCAGCAGTGAGATCCTACCCGTCGGAGCGGTTAACACCGGGGAGCTGTTTTTT CASSEILPVGAVNTGELFF
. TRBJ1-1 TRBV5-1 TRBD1 TGCGCCAGCAGAACAGGGGTAAACACTGAAGCTTTCTTT CASRTGVNTEAFF
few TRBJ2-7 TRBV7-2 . TGTGCCAGCAGCTCCGCGGGATTTGGAGCCTACGAGCAGTACTTC CASSSAGFGAYEQYF
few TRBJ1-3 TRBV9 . TGTGCCAGCAGCGTACGGGGAACGGGGGACGGAAACACCATATATTTT CASSVRGTGDGNTIYF